The 4 T cell receptor beta chains presented below share a single source sample, sequenced in a study of shared clonotypes between healthy human individuals. Sequencing was performed with immunoSEQ multiplex PCR; in TCRdb, only in-frame clones are kept and a portion is missing. The sample shows roughly 760,000 clones, roughly 70% of them seen only once. Specimen: memory CD4+ T cells sorted from blood. As to subset: CD45RA-negative fraction. Every receptor here comes from a woman aged 25 to 39 in good health.

About this clone: This same CDR3 is encoded by further DNA sequences in the sample. The V gene is TRBV18, the J gene TRBJ2-3; D call uncertain. CDR3 length equals 13 residues. Trimming shortened V by 3 bases and J by 0 bases, and 4 bases separated the two germline ends. Germline V gene data show CDR1 as KGHSH and CDR2 as LQKENI. CDR3 DNA sequence: TGTGCCAGCTCACCCCTAAGCACAGATACGCAGTATTTT. It encodes CASSPLSTDTQYF.

This chain links TRBV19 with TRBJ2-1; 7 bases match TRBD2. This CDR3 is built from 16 residues. Germline V CDR1 and CDR2: LNHDA, SQIVND (reference sequence). Trimming took 8 bases from V and 3 from J; bases not matched to a gene: 13. The CDR3 region is CASAPRGPGGYNEQFF. CDR3 in DNA: TGTGCCAGTGCCCCTCGGGGCCCGGGGGGCTACAATGAGCAGTTCTTC.

The J gene is TRBJ2-2, the V gene TRBV5-1; D tentatively reads TRBD1 or TRBD2 (5 bases each). The CDR3 spans 15 residues. Germline V CDR1 and CDR2: SGHRS, YFSETQ. The V and J ends lost 4 bases and 0 bases respectively, with 10 bases between them. The CDR3 DNA is TGCGCCAGCAGCCACGGGACGGCGAACACCGGGGAGCTGTTTTTT. This encodes CASSHGTANTGELFF.

The rearrangement links TRBV28 to TRBJ1-1; D is unresolved. This CDR3 has 13 amino acids. The germline CDR1 and CDR2 sequences are MDHEN and SYDVKM. V lost 5 bases, J lost 6 bases, and 13 bases lay in between. CDR3 sequence reads: CASSRANVPEAFF. CDR3 nucleotide sequence: TGTGCCAGCAGTCGCGCAAACGTCCCTGAAGCTTTCTTT.